The present TCR beta chain was sequenced within a study of CD8+CD57+ T cells in acquired aplastic anemia. Turning to the study itself: The study obtained an average of approximately 2.9 ug of DNA from sorted CD4+ and CD8+ cells.

CD8+CD57+ cell expansion, shown by flow cytometry, had occurred in the patients selected for sequencing. Trimming shortened V by 0 bases and J by 17 bases, and 22 bases separated the two germline ends. Per germline, CDR1 SGHVS and CDR2 FQNEAQ. The CDR3 has 15 residues. The TCR beta profiling, which covered VDJ combination and CDR3 sequence, was carried out using genomic DNA as the template. Using its own MiXCR run on the reads, TCRdb lists one record per CDR3 protein. The sample lists around 250,000 distinct CDR3 sequences; 82% were seen once. A word on this clonotype: Its specificity is unknown.

General observations from the study: Patients and controls shared about 30 CD8+ CDR3 sequences. Controls and patients did not differ significantly in CD8+ Simpson's diversity.

The receptor's source is a human donor with aplastic anemia. The sample taken for sequencing was sorted CD4+, CD8+, or CD8+CD57+ T cells (not recorded which) from PBMCs. The chain recombines TRBV7-8 with TRBJ2-2, with a tentative D call TRBD2 (6 bases). The CDR3 bases are TGTGCCAGCAGCTTAGCGGGAGGTCCCGCTAGGCAGTTTTTTTTT. Translating it yields CASSLAGGPARQFFF.